This T cell receptor beta chain was captured in a study of T cells after yellow fever vaccination. Study results and caveats: Most primary-vaccination clones recurred post-booster (approximately 95% CD4, roughly 91% CD8).

TCR cDNA was made by 5'RACE template switching, adding a universal primer site and UMIs. TCRdb fed the 5' RACE reads into MiXCR, producing one record per CDR3 protein. The table lists a few hundred thousand distinct CDR3 sequences, about 7% of them singletons. Regarding this clonotype: Its specificity is unknown.

This CDR3 region has 13 residues. Trimming took 0 bases from V and 4 from J, leaving 6 bases between them. Germline-derived CDR1 and CDR2 are MGHDK and SYGVNS. The source of this sequence is a man under 40 who received the YFV17D yellow fever vaccine. This material consisted of CD4+ T cells sorted from PBMCs, taken on the day of the yellow fever booster vaccination. V gene TRBV25-1 combines with J gene TRBJ2-5; D is unclear. The CDR3 region has the DNA TGTGCCAGCAGTGAATATCACGGAGAGACCCAGTACTTC. Translated: CASSEYHGETQYF.